The clone carrying this TCR beta chain was observed at least ten times. Its matching antigen is unknown. The record originates from a study of T-cell reconstitution after alpha-beta-depleted transplantation in children. Study outcomes and limitations: At day 60, the high TCRbeta diversity found in some patients originated from recipient T cells and thymic progenitors that had survived. Several hundred rapidly expanded clones from non-depleted graft cells reportedly supplied alpha-beta T cells about two months post-transplant. Newly produced T cells mostly accounted for T-cell counts and diversity one year post-transplant.

The germline V gene has CDR1 MGHRA and CDR2 YSYEKL. The CDR3 runs to 14 residues. Deletions cut 11 bases from V and 3 bases from J, with 17 bases between. Using unique molecular identifiers, the investigators prepared the TCRbeta library. TCRdb re-derived calls from the PCR reads in MiXCR, one entry per CDR3 protein. The data hold 600,000 or so distinct CDR3 sequences, with under 30% observed a single time. This sequence originates from a boy less than two years old who had a stem cell transplant for acute myeloid leukemia, so the T cells may come from the graft donor. The material was PBMCs, mostly from graft donor cells, obtained 360 days after TCRalphabeta/CD19-depleted stem cell transplant. This chain links TRBV4-1 with TRBJ2-1; possibly TRBD2 for D (5 bases). The CDR3 here is CASRGETHYNEQFF. The CDR3 nucleotides are TGCGCCTCACGGGGTGAAACTCACTACAATGAGCAGTTCTTC.